This T cell receptor (beta chain) was sequenced during a study of T cell repertoires in cytomegalovirus infection. Study in general: Public TCR beta signatures provided an indication of both CMV infection and a matching HLA type.

Overall study results and limits: HLA-C-restricted CMV-specific TCR beta clonotypes were dominant in the ex vivo response. Totalled public TCR beta family frequency picked out people who carried CMV plus the relevant HLA.

As concerns this clonotype: Its antigen is unidentified.

TCRdb re-analysed the reads in MiXCR, keeping a single row per CDR3 protein. Of 250,000 to 350,000 distinct CDR3 sequences detected, roughly 26% appear once; the ten largest clones hold roughly 14%. J was trimmed by 2 bases and V by 3 bases; bases with no gene match: 3. Germline V gene lookup returns CDR1 KGHDR and CDR2 SFDVKD. The CDR3 is made up of 15 amino acids. The specimen was PBMCs. The genes are TRBV24-1 and TRBJ2-3; 8 bases fit TRBD2. This TCR derives from a human donor in good health (CMV status not recorded). Some clones in this sample may be carry-over from other donors' samples. DNA for the CDR3: TGTGCCACCAGTGATAACGGGAGGGCCACAGATACGCAGTATTTT. It is translated as CATSDNGRATDTQYF.